The sequence of this T cell receptor (beta chain) was determined in a study of beta chain features in type 1 diabetes (dated by TCRdb to 2016 to 2019). Regarding the complete study: Mean age, gender distribution, total cell number and subset yield were not different between patients and healthy donors. Across all samples, some 100,000,000 sorted cells were examined, and cell number per subset correlated strongly with RNA yield. The study compared TCRB repertoires of sorted circulating CD4+ T cell subsets between recently diagnosed type 1 diabetes patients and matched healthy donors. Naive and central memory subsets were obtained from all 28 donors, but regulatory and stem cell-like memory subsets were isolated from only 8 patients and roughly eight healthy donors.

Each donor gave one peripheral blood draw, averaging roughly 100 mL, which was collected into heparinised tubes. Using a panel that included CD45RO, CCR7, CD25, CD127, CD95 and CD27, naive, central memory, regulatory and stem cell-like memory CD4+ T cells were sorted on a BD FACSAria II. All sorted populations exceeded 95% purity. PBMCs were isolated immediately by Lymphoprep density gradient centrifugation and stained directly without culture. To minimize batch effects, samples were stained and sorted in pairs, one healthy donor with one patient per experiment. From the cysteine through the phenylalanine, the CDR3 covers 14 amino acids. Only CDR3 DNA remains: 42 bases, in frame from the first base. Here V drops 2 bases and J drops 2 bases, and the junction holds 4 bases not matched to any gene. In the germline V gene, CDR1 corresponds to SQVTM and CDR2 to ANQGSEA. Study-wide conclusions, independent of this receptor: A moderate but significant shortening of TCRB CDR3 length was observed in type 1 diabetes patients in all four CD4+ subsets. Only small numbers of individuals were included in the HLA sub-analyses, which left unresolved whether HLA type had any influence on TCRB rearrangement. Naive, central memory and regulatory TCRB repertoires appeared more similar among patients than among healthy donors. Because cDNA rather than genomic DNA was sequenced, highly expressing activated cells could have been over-represented, although no difference in activation and CD3 levels was found between groups. Shorter templates might be favored by PCR, yet because patient and control samples were amplified and corrected together, any such skew would affect both groups equally. At VDJ recombination sites, patients with type 1 diabetes made fewer insertions and deleted more nucleotides, a pattern implying thymic rearrangement abnormalities.

This clone was picked up a small number of times. Its target antigen remains unknown. Per-nucleotide qualities are absent, and no much larger clonotype sits a single base away. All of the isolated RNA was reverse transcribed with the High Capacity cDNA Reverse Transcription Kit, so expressed TCRB transcripts were sequenced. Deep immunoSEQ sequencing was applied to naive, central memory and regulatory T cell samples, giving an average of approximately 4 million total reads per sample. Sorted cells were lysed in RLT buffer, and RNA was extracted using DNase-treated RNeasy Micro or Mini kits according to cell number. Each cell subset was processed on its own to prevent cross-contamination, while patient and healthy donor samples were processed together. The immunoSEQ multiplex PCR was used to amplify TCRB sequences from cDNA, yielding 87-bp fragments that span the CDR3 region. Sequencing of the amplicons was performed on the Illumina HiSeq platform. On the study's bioinformatics: Synthetic template baselines were used to correct PCR bias computationally, reads within Hamming distance 2 were collapsed together, and singletons that could not be merged were discarded. Reads were aligned against IMGT so that V, D and J genes, CDR3 length and insertions or deletions at six rearrangement sites could be assigned. Within each subset, clonotype counts were normalized to sorted cell number, after which true diversity and Gini coefficients were computed with the tcR R package. Repertoire sharing was quantified using the overlap coefficient calculated on TCRB nucleotide sequences. As a proxy for the pre-selection repertoire, out-of-frame TCRB sequences from naive cells were analyzed. Sourced from immuneACCESS, this table was stored by TCRdb with only in-frame sequences that have V and J called. A share of the clones is absent; for the studies checked, an unresolved V gene accounts for under half, and the remainder has no known explanation. V and J calls and clone size are copied from that table; D and trimming were computed from the DNA. For this sample the table gives 630,000 or so clones, of which more than 12% were detected only once. Clones ranked in the top ten supply 0.035% to 0.045% of the sample.

The receptor was derived from a man aged 18-30 years with type 1 diabetes. Sequences were obtained from naive CD4+ T cells from blood. Explained via the paper, the cell subset or site label denotes: true naive CD4+ T cells. The sequence joins TRBV29-1 to TRBJ1-1; TRBD1 agrees with 8 junctional bases. The encoded CDR3 is CSVERGQGNTEAFF. The DNA is as follows: TGCAGCGTTGAACGAGGACAGGGTAACACTGAAGCTTTCTTT.